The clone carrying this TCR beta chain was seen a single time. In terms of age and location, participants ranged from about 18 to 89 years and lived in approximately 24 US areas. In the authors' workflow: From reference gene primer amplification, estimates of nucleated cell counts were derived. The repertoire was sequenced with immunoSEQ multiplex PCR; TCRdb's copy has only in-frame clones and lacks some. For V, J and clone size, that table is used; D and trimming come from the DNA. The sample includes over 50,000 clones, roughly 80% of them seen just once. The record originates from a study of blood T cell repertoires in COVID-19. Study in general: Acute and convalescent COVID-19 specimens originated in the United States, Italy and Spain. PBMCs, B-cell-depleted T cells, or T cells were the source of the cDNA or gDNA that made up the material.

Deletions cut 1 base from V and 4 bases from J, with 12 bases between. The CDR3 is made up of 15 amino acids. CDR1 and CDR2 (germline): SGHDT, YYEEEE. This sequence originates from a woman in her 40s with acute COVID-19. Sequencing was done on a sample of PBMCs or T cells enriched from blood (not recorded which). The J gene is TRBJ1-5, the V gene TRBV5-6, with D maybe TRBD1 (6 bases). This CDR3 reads CASSLYQGLNQPQHF. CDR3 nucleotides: TGTGCCAGCAGCTTGTATCAGGGGCTAAATCAGCCCCAGCATTTT. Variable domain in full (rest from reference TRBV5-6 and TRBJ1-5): DAGVTQSPTHLIKTRGQQVTLRCSPKSGHDTVSWYQQALGQGPQFIFQYYEEEERQRGNFPDRFSGHQFPNYSSELNVNALLLGDSALYLCASSLYQGLNQPQHFGDGTRLSIL.